The source of this T cell receptor beta chain is a study of Ad26.COV2.S vaccination and SARS-CoV-2 variants. Germline values: CDR1 SNHLY, CDR2 FYNNEI. The CDR3 consists of 13 residues. Trimming took 3 bases from V and 2 from J, leaving 6 bases between them. The repertoire was sequenced with immunoSEQ multiplex PCR; TCRdb's copy has only in-frame clones and lacks some. The sample includes over 400,000 clones, 80% to 95% of them seen just once. As to treatment: 15 to 20 received Ad26.COV2.S at low or high dose, single or two shots; about 5 received placebo; per-sample allocation not given. Following the first vaccine or placebo injection, samples were taken on day 63. Boston provided a donor who was an adult aged 18-55 years.

V gene TRBV2 combines with J gene TRBJ2-3; D unclear. This specimen consisted of peripheral blood, obtained in a trial of Ad26.COV2.S vaccine versus placebo. The clonotype was recovered from a person aged 18-65 years who received the Ad26.COV2.S COVID-19 vaccine or a placebo. The CDR3 nucleotides read TGTGCCAGCAGTGAGCGGTCCACAGATACGCAGTATTTT. Translated, it gives CASSERSTDTQYF.